Listed below are T cell receptor beta chains from one sample, sequenced in a study of T cells in Graves' hyperthyroidism and ophthalmopathy. TCRdb ran MiXCR on the multiplex PCR reads and lists one entry per CDR3 protein. The sample lists some 800,000 distinct CDR3 sequences, over 35% occurring once. Sequencing was carried out using blood. These receptors originate from a man between 18 and 35 years old with Graves' hyperthyroidism. Both conserved end residues are part of each CDR3. D genes are given only for firm matches. Only some rows state a clone size, as once, few, many or a class for expanded clones.

d_gene	v_gene	abundance	j_gene	CDR3aa	CDR3nt
TRBD1	TRBV19	.	TRBJ1-5	CASSATGGSGQPQHF	TGTGCCAGTAGTGCGACAGGGGGCTCGGGTCAGCCCCAGCATTTT
.	TRBV4-1	.	TRBJ1-1	CASSQGLGNTEAFF	TGCGCCAGCAGCCAAGGTCTGGGGAACACTGAAGCTTTCTTT
.	TRBV2	few	TRBJ2-7	CASSARTTAYEQYF	TGTGCCAGCAGTGCTCGGACCACGGCCTACGAGCAGTACTTC
TRBD1	TRBV2	.	TRBJ2-3	CASKGQGAPSTQYF	TGTGCCAGCAAGGGACAGGGGGCGCCTTCTACGCAGTATTTT
.	TRBV7-9	.	TRBJ1-2	CASSQGSGGYTF	TGTGCCAGCAGCCAGGGGTCGGGAGGCTACACCTTC
.	TRBV7-2	few	TRBJ2-7	CASSLEQFLEQYF	TGTGCCAGCAGCTTGGAGCAGTTTCTCGAGCAGTACTTC
.	TRBV29-1	many	TRBJ2-5	CSVRQGPETQYF	TGCAGCGTTCGCCAGGGGCCGGAGACCCAGTACTTC
.	TRBV5-8	many	TRBJ1-5	CASSLGQPDQPQHF	TGTGCCAGCAGCTTGGGACAGCCCGATCAGCCCCAGCATTTT
.	TRBV13	few	TRBJ2-7	CASSFGTPGYEQYF	TGTGCCAGCAGCTTTGGGACACCTGGCTACGAGCAGTACTTC
.	TRBV7-2	many	TRBJ1-4	CASSLSHEKLFF	TGTGCCAGCAGCTTATCACATGAAAAACTGTTTTTT
.	TRBV29-1	.	TRBJ1-4	CSVDGAGDEKLFF	TGCAGCGTTGATGGGGCAGGGGACGAAAAACTGTTTTTT
.	TRBV20-1	many	TRBJ1-1	CSARESTGNTEAFF	TGCAGTGCTAGAGAGTCCACAGGGAACACTGAAGCTTTCTTT
.	TRBV11-2	many	TRBJ1-2	CASSLRWQGGGYTF	TGTGCCAGCAGCTTACGGTGGCAGGGTGGAGGCTACACCTTC
.	TRBV12-3/TRBV12-4	few	TRBJ1-3	CASSQEAKGNTIYF	TGTGCCAGCAGCCAGGAGGCAAAAGGAAACACCATATATTTT
TRBD2	TRBV5-6	.	TRBJ2-6	CASSYRLAGAGANVLTF	TGTGCCAGCAGCTATCGACTAGCGGGAGCTGGGGCCAACGTCCTGACTTTC
TRBD2	TRBV2	.	TRBJ2-7	CASSVTSGSGAYEQYF	TGTGCCAGCAGTGTGACTAGCGGGAGCGGTGCCTACGAGCAGTACTTC
TRBD1	TRBV12-5	.	TRBJ2-5	CASGSGQGAGETQYF	TGTGCTAGTGGTTCAGGACAGGGGGCTGGCGAGACCCAGTACTTC
.	TRBV10-3	many	TRBJ2-7	CAISEFGEQYF	TGTGCCATCAGTGAGTTTGGGGAGCAGTACTTC
.	TRBV13	few	TRBJ1-3	CASSSRAIGPRNTIYF	TGTGCCAGCAGCTCACGCGCGATTGGGCCAAGAAACACCATATATTTT
.	TRBV7-2	.	TRBJ2-1	CASSRSLNEQFF	TGTGCCAGCAGCCGCAGCCTCAATGAGCAGTTCTTC
.	TRBV2	.	TRBJ2-7	CASSQTGRGGYEQYF	TGTGCCAGCAGCCAAACAGGGCGAGGGGGCTACGAGCAGTACTTC
.	TRBV12-3/TRBV12-4	many	TRBJ1-5	CASSSPGDRPQHF	TGTGCCAGCAGTTCTCCAGGGGACCGGCCCCAGCATTTT
.	TRBV20-1	few	TRBJ2-2	CSATPDTTGELFF	TGCAGTGCTACCCCGGACACCACCGGGGAGCTGTTTTTT
.	TRBV7-2	.	TRBJ2-2	CASSLLRGRYTGELFF	TGTGCCAGCAGCTTGCTGCGGGGGCGGTACACCGGGGAGCTGTTTTTT
.	TRBV19	many	TRBJ2-6	CAVNSGANVLTF	TGTGCCGTCAACTCTGGGGCCAACGTCCTGACTTTC
.	TRBV24-1	.	TRBJ2-2	CASSHTRPGNTGELFF	TGTGCCAGCAGTCACACCCGACCAGGGAACACCGGGGAGCTGTTTTTT
.	TRBV7-9	many	TRBJ2-5	CASSFVLVGETQYF	TGTGCCAGCAGCTTCGTACTAGTGGGAGAGACCCAGTACTTC
.	TRBV7-2	.	TRBJ2-5	CASSWAPRGETQYF	TGTGCCAGCAGCTGGGCCCCCAGGGGAGAGACCCAGTACTTC
TRBD1	TRBV20-1	.	TRBJ2-7	CSARPGTGPEQYF	TGCAGTGCCCGTCCCGGGACAGGTCCCGAGCAGTACTTC
TRBD1	TRBV9	.	TRBJ2-5	CASSQSDRMETQYF	TGTGCCAGCAGCCAATCGGACAGGATGGAGACCCAGTACTTC
.	TRBV7-2	few	TRBJ1-1	CASSLDRDTLKLDF	TGTGCCAGCAGCTTAGATCGGGACACCTTGAAGCTTGACTTT
.	TRBV2	few	TRBJ2-7	CASSDPDSEEIAYEQYF	TGTGCCAGCAGTGATCCAGACTCGGAAGAGATAGCCTACGAGCAGTACTTC
TRBD1	TRBV4-2	many	TRBJ1-3	CASSRDRVDGNTIYF	TGTGCCAGCAGCCGAGACAGGGTAGATGGAAACACCATATATTTT
.	TRBV24-1	once	TRBJ2-5	CATSDIRGGQETQYF	TGTGCCACCAGTGATATCCGGGGTGGGCAAGAGACCCAGTACTTC
.	TRBV12-3/TRBV12-4	many	TRBJ1-5	CASSPGTHRDQPQHF	TGTGCCAGCAGTCCGGGGACCCATCGGGATCAGCCCCAGCATTTT
.	TRBV13	.	TRBJ1-1	CASSPYRDGNTEAFF	TGTGCCAGCAGCCCGTACCGGGACGGAAACACTGAAGCTTTCTTT
.	TRBV7-9	.	TRBJ1-1	CASTPIGVMNTEAFF	TGTGCCAGCACCCCCATAGGCGTTATGAACACTGAAGCTTTCTTT
.	TRBV25-1	.	TRBJ1-6	CASRTGTANSPLHF	TGTGCCAGCAGGACCGGGACTGCTAATTCACCCCTCCACTTT
TRBD1	TRBV19	.	TRBJ1-5	CASSHHGTVDQPQHF	TGTGCCAGTAGTCACCACGGGACAGTGGATCAGCCCCAGCATTTT
TRBD2	TRBV2	many	TRBJ2-7	CASSDGTRPSEQYF	TGTGCCAGCAGTGACGGGACTAGGCCGTCCGAGCAGTACTTC
.	TRBV12-3/TRBV12-4	few	TRBJ1-5	CASRRGGDQPQHF	TGTGCCAGCCGCAGGGGAGGCGATCAGCCCCAGCATTTT
TRBD2	TRBV10-2	many	TRBJ2-7	CASSPHTSGGAYEQYF	TGCGCCAGCAGTCCACACACTAGCGGGGGGGCCTACGAGCAGTACTTC
.	TRBV7-2	many	TRBJ2-7	CASSLVSVEQYF	TGTGCCAGCAGCTTGGTATCGGTCGAGCAGTACTTC
TRBD1	TRBV7-9	.	TRBJ2-2	CASSPGGRWELFF	TGTGCCAGCAGCCCAGGGGGCCGGTGGGAGCTGTTTTTT
TRBD1	TRBV4-1	few	TRBJ1-1	CASSQGQGPTEAFF	TGCGCCAGCAGCCAAGGACAGGGACCGACTGAAGCTTTCTTT
.	TRBV7-9	many	TRBJ1-2	CASSLAFYYGYTF	TGTGCCAGCAGCTTAGCGTTCTACTATGGCTACACCTTC
.	TRBV25-1	.	TRBJ2-7	CASGYRGGLYEQYF	TGTGCCAGCGGATACAGGGGAGGCCTCTACGAGCAGTACTTC
.	TRBV7-9	many	TRBJ2-7	CASSLEAGLNYEQYF	TGTGCCAGCAGCTTAGAGGCAGGACTAAACTACGAGCAGTACTTC
.	TRBV29-1	.	TRBJ2-7	CSLSRSGEQYF	TGCAGCTTGAGTAGGAGTGGCGAGCAGTACTTC
.	TRBV11-1	.	TRBJ2-7	CASSLRGRNYEQYF	TGTGCCAGCAGCTTAAGAGGCAGGAACTACGAGCAGTACTTC
TRBD2	TRBV15	few	TRBJ2-6	CAAREGVGGANVLTF	TGTGCCGCAAGGGAGGGCGTAGGCGGGGCCAACGTCCTGACTTTC